This TCR beta chain was captured by sequencing in a study of blood T cells in healthy people across ages. The CDR3 has 14 amino acids. The V and J ends lost 2 bases and 2 bases respectively, with 9 bases between them. Germline CDR1 reads LGHDT; CDR2 reads YNNKEL (reference sequence). Findings and limits, study-wide: Naive and antigen-experienced cells were not separated, limiting conclusive comparison.

This clonotype was recorded once. Its matching antigen is unknown. At least 6 million PBMCs were isolated per sample. Through a sample-barcoded 5' primer and a J-beta primer mix, a second PCR was run for 7 to 11 cycles. TCRdb passed the 5' RACE reads through MiXCR, listing each CDR3 protein once. The data hold 1.2 million to 1.5 million distinct CDR3 sequences, with about 40% observed a single time. This receptor was identified in a woman under 30 in good health. What was sequenced was blood. The rearrangement links TRBV3-1 to TRBJ1-2, with D maybe TRBD1 (5 bases). The CDR3 spells CASSQRTPNYGYTF. DNA of the CDR3: TGTGCCAGCAGCCAACGGACACCCAACTATGGCTACACCTTC. The complete variable domain, with remaining parts taken from reference TRBV3-1 and TRBJ1-2, reads DTAVSQTPKYLVTQMGNDKSIKCEQNLGHDTMYWYKQDSKKFLKIMFSYNNKELIINETVPNRFSPKSPDKAHLNLHINSLELGDSAVYFCASSQRTPNYGYTFGSGTRLTVV.